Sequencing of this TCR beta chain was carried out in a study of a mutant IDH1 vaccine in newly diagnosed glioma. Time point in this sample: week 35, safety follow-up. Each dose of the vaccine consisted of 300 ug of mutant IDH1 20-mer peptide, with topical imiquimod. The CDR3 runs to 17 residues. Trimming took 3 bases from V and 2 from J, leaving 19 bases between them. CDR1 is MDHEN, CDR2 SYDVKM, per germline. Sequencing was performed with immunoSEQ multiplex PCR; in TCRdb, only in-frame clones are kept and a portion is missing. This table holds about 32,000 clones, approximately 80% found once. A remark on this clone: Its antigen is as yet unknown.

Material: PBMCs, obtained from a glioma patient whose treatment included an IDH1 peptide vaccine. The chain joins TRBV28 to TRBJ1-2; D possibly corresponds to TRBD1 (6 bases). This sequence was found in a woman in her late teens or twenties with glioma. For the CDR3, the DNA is TGTGCCAGCAGTTTTGGGGGGCTGACCCCCGGCAACTATGGCTACACCTTC. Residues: CASSFGGLTPGNYGYTF.